This T cell receptor (beta chain) was retrieved from a study of beta chain features in type 1 diabetes. Study outcomes and limitations: It was not settled here whether HLA type affects TCRB rearrangement. A closer apparent resemblance between naive, central memory and Treg TCRB repertoires was seen in patients than in healthy donors.

Sequenced material consisted of expressed TCRB transcripts (all of the isolated RNA was reverse transcribed). Clones were sequenced by immunoSEQ multiplex PCR, and TCRdb holds only the in-frame ones, with some missing. The table lists over 500,000 clones, around 15% of them singletons. Germline V gives CDR1 SEHNR, CDR2 FQNEAQ (reference sequence). There are 13 residues in the CDR3. Germline trimming cut 4 bases from V and 6 bases from J; bases unmatched to any gene: 3. As regards this clone: Its antigen is not known.

The V and J genes are TRBV7-9 and TRBJ1-2; 9 bases map to TRBD1. This sequence was found in a man aged 18 to 29 in good health. Input material: naive CD4+ T cells from blood. The DNA of the CDR3 is TGTGCCAGCAGCTCCACAGGGGGCAATGGCTACACCTTC. Translation gives CASSSTGGNGYTF. The whole variable domain, filled in from reference TRBV7-9 and TRBJ1-2, reads DTGVSQNPRHKITKRGQNVTFRCDPISEHNRLYWYRQTLGQGPEFLTYFQNEAQLEKSRLLSDRFSAERPKGSFSTLEIQRTEQGDSAMYLCASSSTGGNGYTFGSGTRLTVV.